One sample yielded the 30 T cell receptor beta chains listed below, sequenced in a study of cytomegalovirus exposure and HLA in healthy donors. TCRdb's table, derived via immunoSEQ multiplex PCR, lists solely in-frame clones and lacks some. Of some 100,000 clones in the sample, 70% to 90% were seen once. The sequenced material came from PBMCs. These receptors all come from a young man in good health and CMV-seronegative.

The V gene is TRBV6-1, the J gene TRBJ1-2; perhaps TRBD1 as D (5 bases). This CDR3 comprises 17 residues. Trimming cost V 0 bases and J 0 bases, with 14 bases left between them. Per the germline V gene, CDR1 is MNHNS and CDR2 is SASEGT. CDR3 sequence reads: CASSEALGGKTNYGYTF. CDR3 in DNA: TGTGCCAGCAGTGAAGCCCTGGGGGGGAAGACTAACTATGGCTACACCTTC.

The chain joins TRBV27 to TRBJ1-1, with D possibly matching TRBD1 (6 bases). CDR1 is MNHEY, CDR2 SMNVEV, per germline (reference sequence). With 2 bases removed from V and 6 bases from J, the gap between germline ends came to 13 bases. This CDR3 comprises 14 residues. This chain's CDR3 is CASSLNRDYSEAFF. The CDR3 coding sequence is TGTGCCAGCAGTTTAAACAGGGACTACTCTGAAGCTTTCTTT.

This clone was recorded only once. The V gene is TRBV7-6, the J gene TRBJ2-3; D is perhaps TRBD1 (5 bases). The CDR3 totals 16 residues. The V end lost 1 base, the J end lost 1 base, and 12 bases lay between the germline ends. Looked up from germline, CDR1 is SGHVS and CDR2 is FNYEAQ. The CDR3 loop reads CASSLVGKGGTDTQYF. As DNA, the CDR3 is TGTGCCAGCAGCTTAGTGGGGAAAGGGGGCACAGATACGCAGTATTTT.

This clone occurred once. V gene TRBV18 combines with J gene TRBJ2-2; TRBD2 is a possible D gene (5 bases). Germline CDR1 reads KGHSH; CDR2 reads LQKENI. CDR3 length: 15 residues. V was shortened by 6 bases and J by 5 bases, with 16 bases between the two germline ends. As DNA, the CDR3 is TGTGCCAGCTCTCCGGACCAACCGGGGACCGGGGAGCTGTTTTTT. It codes for CASSPDQPGTGELFF. The full variable domain, completed using reference TRBV18 and TRBJ2-2, is NAGVMQNPRHLVRRRGQEARLRCSPMKGHSHVYWYRQLPEEGLKFMVYLQKENIIDESGMPKERFSAEFPKEGPSILRIQQVVRGDSAAYFCASSPDQPGTGELFFGEGSRLTVL.

This chain uses TRBV7-2 with TRBJ2-3; tentatively, D is TRBD2 (5 bases). Trimming shortened V by 5 bases and J by 4 bases, and 10 bases separated the two germline ends. The germline V gene encodes CDR1 SGHTA and CDR2 FQGNSA. This CDR3 contains 13 residues. CDR3 residues: CASSQEGADTQYF. The CDR3 DNA reads TGTGCCAGCAGCCAAGAGGGTGCAGATACGCAGTATTTT.

The chain employs TRBV10-1 and TRBJ2-1; 8 nucleotides match TRBD1. V shed 7 bases, J shed 1 base, and the junction held 9 bases outside the gene matches. Looked up from germline, CDR1 is WNHNN and CDR2 is SYGVQD (reference sequence). The CDR3 loop spans 16 amino acids. The DNA of the CDR3 is TGCGCCAGCAACCGACAGGGGAAAGAGTCCTACAATGAGCAGTTCTTC. The encoded protein is CASNRQGKESYNEQFF.

This clone was picked up a small number of times. The V and J genes are TRBV6-1 and TRBJ1-5; the match to TRBD1 covers 8 bases. There are 14 residues in the CDR3. Germline V gives CDR1 MNHNS, CDR2 SASEGT. Trimming at V came to 1 base and at J to 5 bases, leaving 1 base not matched to a gene. The CDR3 nucleotides are TGTGCCAGCAGTGAAGGGACAGGGCATCAGCCCCAGCATTTT. Its translation: CASSEGTGHQPQHF.

In this sample, this clone turned up once. J is TRBJ1-1 and V is TRBV7-2; 7 nucleotides align to TRBD1. V lost 5 bases to trimming and J lost 2 bases; unmatched junction nucleotides: 8. CDR3 size: 15 residues. Germline V gene lookup returns CDR1 SGHTA and CDR2 FQGNSA. For the CDR3, the DNA is TGTGCCAGCAGCGGATCCGGGACAGTTAACACTGAAGCTTTCTTT. Translation gives CASSGSGTVNTEAFF. Combining the CDR3 with reference TRBV7-2 and TRBJ1-1 gives the whole variable domain GAGVSQSPSNKVTEKGKDVELRCDPISGHTALYWYRQSLGQGLEFLIYFQGNSAPDKSGLPSDRFSAERTGGSVSTLTIQRTQQEDSAVYLCASSGSGTVNTEAFFGQGTRLTVV.

The rearrangement links TRBV7-8 to TRBJ1-1, with D possibly matching TRBD1 (6 bases). Germline values: CDR1 SGHVS, CDR2 FQNEAQ. This CDR3 is built from 14 residues. Trimming pared 3 bases from V and 6 bases from J, leaving 14 bases between. CDR3 amino acids: CASSFSSPGAEAFF. Here the CDR3 DNA reads TGTGCCAGCAGCTTCTCCAGCCCAGGGGCTGAAGCTTTCTTT.

The CDR3 is CASRPNRDSAQYF. In nucleotides, the CDR3 is TGTGCCAGCAGACCTAACAGGGATTCGGCCCAGTACTTC. J is TRBJ2-5 and V is TRBV28, with D perhaps matching TRBD1 (6 bases). CDR3 length: 13 amino acids. Trimming left V 6 bases short and J 9 bases short, with 17 bases between. Germline-derived CDR1 and CDR2 are MDHEN and SYDVKM.

The chain couples TRBV28 to TRBJ2-1; D call uncertain. This CDR3 spans 14 amino acids. Germline V gene lookup returns CDR1 MDHEN and CDR2 SYDVKM. Trimming cost V 5 bases and J 2 bases, with 10 bases left between them. The CDR3 protein is CASSVEETYNEQFF. The DNA for the CDR3 is TGTGCCAGCAGTGTAGAGGAAACCTACAATGAGCAGTTCTTC.

This rearrangement joins TRBV10-3 to TRBJ2-7; the match to TRBD2 covers 9 bases. J gave up 3 bases and V 9 bases, and 9 bases lay outside the gene matches. This CDR3 is 14 amino acids long. Germline V lookup: CDR1 ENHRY, CDR2 SYGVKD. CDR3 bases: TGTGCCATTAGCGGTTCTAGCGGGGTCTACGAGCAGTACTTC. It translates to CAISGSSGVYEQYF.

This clone was picked up a small number of times. The chain uses TRBV30 and TRBJ1-2; 8 bases are a match to TRBD1. V dropped 5 bases and J dropped 4; count of bases not matched to a gene: 15. This CDR3 contains 16 residues. Germline CDR1 GTSNPN, CDR2 SVGIG (reference sequence). CDR3 sequence (DNA): TGTGCCTGGCGGAAGGGAGCTACAGGGGGTGGCTATGGCTACACCTTC. Translation: CAWRKGATGGGYGYTF. The full variable domain, rest sourced from reference TRBV30 and TRBJ1-2, is SQTIHQWPATLVQPVGSPLSLECTVEGTSNPNLYWYRQAAGRGLQLLFYSVGIGQISSEVPQNLSASRPQDRQFILSSKKLLLSDSGFYLCAWRKGATGGGYGYTFGSGTRLTVV.

This clone was observed a single time. The chain has TRBV11-2 and TRBJ2-1, with D perhaps matching TRBD2 (5 bases). This CDR3 is built from 13 residues. V lost 8 bases and J lost 3, with 11 bases in between. Germline CDR1 is SGHAT and CDR2 is FQNNGV. CDR3 nucleotides: TGTGCCAGCGGACTGAATAACTACAATGAGCAGTTCTTC. Amino acid sequence: CASGLNNYNEQFF.

J is TRBJ1-6 and V is TRBV6-4; no firm D call. The CDR3 totals 15 residues. Deletions cut 8 bases from V and 5 bases from J, with 16 bases between. CDR1 and CDR2 (germline): MRHNA, SNTAGT. The DNA of the CDR3 is TGTGCCAGCCCCCGGATGGGAGGGCATAATTCACCCCTCCACTTT. It is translated as CASPRMGGHNSPLHF.

The V gene is TRBV11-2, the J gene TRBJ2-1, with a tentative D call TRBD1 (6 bases). Germline assignment: CDR1 SGHAT and CDR2 FQNNGV. Trimming left V 7 bases short and J 0 bases short, with 13 bases between. The CDR3 sequence is 15 residues long. CDR3 sequence: CASNQGFSSYNEQFF. Written as DNA, the CDR3 is TGTGCCAGCAATCAGGGGTTCTCCTCCTACAATGAGCAGTTCTTC.

The chain couples TRBV5-5 to TRBJ2-7, with TRBD1 as a possible D gene (5 bases). V lost 4 bases and J lost 0, with 17 bases in between. There are 16 residues in the CDR3. In germline, CDR1 is SGHKS, CDR2 YYEKEE (reference sequence). The CDR3 here is CASSRITGQFSYEQYF. CDR3 in DNA: TGTGCCAGCAGCCGAATAACAGGACAATTCTCCTACGAGCAGTACTTC.

The V and J genes are TRBV6-1 and TRBJ1-5; TRBD1 agrees at 8 bases. The CDR3 has 14 amino acids. The trim removed 2 bases at V and 7 bases at J, leaving 4 bases unmatched. Germline V gene data show CDR1 as MNHNS and CDR2 as SASEGT. The CDR3 DNA follows: TGTGCCAGCAGTGAACAGGGGGCGAGCCAGCCCCAGCATTTT. Amino acids: CASSEQGASQPQHF.

The V call is TRBV19, the J call TRBJ2-2, with D tentatively TRBD1 (6 bases). Trimming left V 5 bases short and J 0 bases short, with 7 bases between. CDR1 LNHDA and CDR2 SQIVND come from the germline V gene (reference sequence). This CDR3 comprises 14 residues. The CDR3 is CASSPGANTGELFF. The DNA of the CDR3 is TGTGCCAGTAGTCCAGGGGCGAACACCGGGGAGCTGTTTTTT.

This clone came up a few times. This chain joins TRBV5-4 and TRBJ2-7; D may be TRBD2 (6 bases). Deletions cut 0 bases from V and 3 bases from J, with 10 bases between. Germline CDR1 and CDR2: SGHNT and YYREEE (reference sequence). CDR3 size: 14 residues. CDR3 nucleotides: TGTGCCAGCAGCTTGGGACTAGAGGTCTACGAGCAGTACTTC. Translating gives CASSLGLEVYEQYF.

This clone has only a few counts. The chain couples TRBV7-2 to TRBJ2-7; TRBD2 matches at 10 bases. V lost 6 bases, J lost 2 bases, and 7 bases stayed unmatched. This CDR3 is 15 amino acids long. Germline V gives CDR1 SGHTA, CDR2 FQGNSA. The CDR3 spells CASRPRTSGAYEQYF. DNA for the CDR3: TGTGCCAGCAGACCTCGGACTAGCGGTGCCTACGAGCAGTACTTC.

V gene TRBV5-4 combines with J gene TRBJ1-1; D unclear. From germline, CDR1 is SGHNT and CDR2 YYREEE (reference sequence). The CDR3 contains 15 residues. With 2 bases removed from V and 0 bases from J, the gap between germline ends came to 11 bases. The CDR3 is CASSFSHTVNTEAFF. Here the CDR3 DNA reads TGTGCCAGCAGCTTCTCTCACACCGTGAACACTGAAGCTTTCTTT.

This clone was seen once. The chain combines TRBV27 with TRBJ1-5; the D gene is possibly TRBD1 (5 bases). The length of the CDR3 is 14 residues. The germline CDR1 and CDR2 sequences are MNHEY and SMNVEV (reference sequence). V shed 4 bases and J shed 7 bases, with 14 bases lying between them. CDR3 residues: CASSWGEGIQPQHF. CDR3 nucleotide sequence: TGTGCCAGCAGTTGGGGGGAGGGTATCCAGCCCCAGCATTTT.

The chain is built from TRBV4-1 and TRBJ2-7, with a weak D call TRBD1 (6 bases). The germline V and J ends were trimmed by 1 base and 1 base, with 14 bases remaining between them. The V gene's germline CDR1 is MGHRA and CDR2 YSYEKL. There are 16 residues in the CDR3. The CDR3 region has the DNA TGCGCCAGCAGCCAAGCGCCAGGGGTTGGTTCCTACGAGCAGTACTTC. Amino acid sequence: CASSQAPGVGSYEQYF.

For the CDR3, the DNA is TGTGCCAGCAGTGGAACAGGGGGTCTGAACACTGAAGCTTTCTTT. Encoded protein: CASSGTGGLNTEAFF. This chain joins TRBV6-5 and TRBJ1-1; 8 bases agree with TRBD1. Germline CDR1 is MNHEY and CDR2 is SVGAGI. The ends lost 5 bases at V and 0 bases at J; junction bases unmatched: 5. The CDR3 consists of 15 residues.

In its sample, this clone was seen once. V and J are TRBV5-6 and TRBJ2-7; D not resolved. Germline-derived CDR1 and CDR2 are SGHDT and YYEEEE. V was shortened by 2 bases and J by 6 bases, with 6 bases between the two germline ends. The CDR3 has 11 residues. CDR3 residues: CASSFISEQYF. CDR3 in DNA: TGTGCCAGCAGCTTCATTTCCGAGCAGTACTTC.

This clone was seen more than once but under ten times. J is TRBJ1-1 and V is TRBV30, with D tentatively TRBD1 (6 bases). This CDR3 region has 14 residues. From germline, CDR1 is GTSNPN and CDR2 SVGIG (reference sequence). The V and J ends lost 4 bases and 5 bases respectively, with 17 bases between them. The CDR3 spells CAWNRDNGITEAFF. The CDR3 DNA follows: TGTGCCTGGAACAGGGACAATGGTATTACTGAAGCTTTCTTT.

Only one count was recorded for this clone. The chain carries TRBV27 and TRBJ1-6; 8 bases are shared with TRBD1. Per the germline V gene, CDR1 is MNHEY and CDR2 is SMNVEV (reference sequence). The CDR3 has 15 amino acids. V shed 5 bases and J 7 bases; nucleotides not matched to a gene: 7. CDR3 amino acids: CASSPWDRRNSPLHF. CDR3 nucleotide sequence: TGTGCCAGCAGTCCCTGGGACAGGCGGAATTCACCCCTCCACTTT.

The chain has TRBV30 and TRBJ1-4; maybe TRBD1 (5 bases). The ends were cut back, 2 bases at V and 8 bases at J, with 15 bases in the middle. Germline assignment: CDR1 GTSNPN and CDR2 SVGIG (reference sequence). The length of the CDR3 is 14 residues. This chain's CDR3 is CAWSKAHGGEKLFF. The CDR3 bases are TGTGCCTGGAGTAAGGCACATGGGGGGGAAAAACTGTTTTTT. Full variable domain (rest looked up from reference TRBV30 and TRBJ1-4): SQTIHQWPATLVQPVGSPLSLECTVEGTSNPNLYWYRQAAGRGLQLLFYSVGIGQISSEVPQNLSASRPQDRQFILSSKKLLLSDSGFYLCAWSKAHGGEKLFFGSGTQLSVL.

The genes are TRBV7-9 and TRBJ2-1; possible D gene TRBD1, 6 bases. This CDR3 region has 18 residues. Germline CDR1 SEHNR, CDR2 FQNEAQ (reference sequence). Deletions cut 1 base from V and 0 bases from J, with 16 bases between. The CDR3 coding sequence is TGTGCCAGCAGCTTAGAAACAGACAGGACGAGCTCCTACAATGAGCAGTTCTTC. This encodes CASSLETDRTSSYNEQFF.